This T cell receptor beta chain derives from a study of beta chain features in type 1 diabetes. V lost 4 bases and J lost 6; bases outside the gene matches: 15. Germline CDR1 reads SEHNR; CDR2 reads FQNEAQ (reference sequence). This CDR3 contains 17 residues. TCRB transcripts that were expressed got sequenced, as all of the isolated RNA had been reverse transcribed. The protocol was immunoSEQ multiplex PCR, while the TCRdb copy is restricted to in-frame clones and leaves out a portion. The table records 200,000 to 250,000 clones, roughly 9.6% of them present only once. This clone was detected a few times.

The specimen sequenced was naive CD4+ T cells from blood. The chain employs TRBV7-9 and TRBJ2-3; 8 bases line up with TRBD1. This sequence originates from a woman under 30 in good health. CDR3 protein: CASSSPQGQGAMDTQYF. The CDR3, as DNA: TGTGCCAGCAGCTCCCCCCAGGGGCAGGGGGCTATGGATACGCAGTATTTT. The whole variable domain, filled in from reference TRBV7-9 and TRBJ2-3, reads DTGVSQNPRHKITKRGQNVTFRCDPISEHNRLYWYRQTLGQGPEFLTYFQNEAQLEKSRLLSDRFSAERPKGSFSTLEIQRTEQGDSAMYLCASSSPQGQGAMDTQYFGPGTRLTVL.